This entry concerns a single T cell receptor (beta chain). This record belongs to a study of blood T cell repertoires in COVID-19. In the original analysis: Scientists estimated how many nucleated cells there were by amplifying reference gene primers. Generated by immunoSEQ multiplex PCR, the TCRdb table keeps only in-frame clones and is missing some. That table is the source of V, J and clone size, and D and trimming were worked out from the DNA. The top ten hold 8.6% of the sample, which has more than 250,000 clones, 84% seen once. There are 15 residues in the CDR3. CDR1 is LGHNA, CDR2 YNFKEQ, per germline. With V trimmed by 1 base and J by 4 bases, 4 bases remained unmatched.

Sequenced: peripheral blood. This clonotype originated in a human donor in a cohort sampled during active COVID-19. The chain has TRBV4-2 and TRBJ2-5; 9 nucleotides align to TRBD2. The CDR3 spells CASSQGRGGVETQYF. The CDR3 nucleotides are TGTGCCAGCAGCCAAGGGCGGGGGGGTGTAGAGACCCAGTACTTC.